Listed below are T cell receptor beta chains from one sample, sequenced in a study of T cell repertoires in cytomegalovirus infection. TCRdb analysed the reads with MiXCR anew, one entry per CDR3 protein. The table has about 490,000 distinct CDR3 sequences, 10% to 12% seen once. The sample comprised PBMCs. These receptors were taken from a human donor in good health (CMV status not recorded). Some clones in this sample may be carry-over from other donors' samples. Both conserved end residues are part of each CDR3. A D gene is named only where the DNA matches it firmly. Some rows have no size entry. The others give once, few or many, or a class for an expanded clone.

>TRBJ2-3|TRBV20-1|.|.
CSASGRTARTDTQYF
TGCAGTGCTAGTGGGAGAACCGCCCGCACAGATACGCAGTATTTT
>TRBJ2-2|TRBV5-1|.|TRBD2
CASSSIAGANTGELFF
TGCGCCAGCAGTTCGATAGCGGGGGCGAACACCGGGGAGCTGTTTTTT
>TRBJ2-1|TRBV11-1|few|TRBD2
CASTLGGTRDEQFF
TGTGCCAGCACCCTCGGGGGGACCCGGGATGAGCAGTTCTTC
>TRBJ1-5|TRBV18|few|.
CASSPTSGGNQPQHF
TGTGCCAGCTCACCCACGTCCGGGGGCAATCAGCCCCAGCATTTT
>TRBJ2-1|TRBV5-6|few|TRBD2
CASSLGATSGYNEQFF
TGTGCCAGCAGCTTGGGCGCGACTAGCGGATACAATGAGCAGTTCTTC
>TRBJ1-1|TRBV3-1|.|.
CVSSRPATEAFF
TGTGTCAGCAGCCGGCCCGCCACTGAAGCTTTCTTT
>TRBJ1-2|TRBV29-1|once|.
CSVAGGYTF
TGCAGCGTTGCCGGTGGCTACACCTTC
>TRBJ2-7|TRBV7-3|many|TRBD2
CASSLSGSAGNEQYF
TGTGCCAGCAGCCTTAGCGGGAGTGCCGGGAACGAGCAGTACTTC
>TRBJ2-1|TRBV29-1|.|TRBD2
CSVERMSLTSGRVLEQFF
TGCAGCGTTGAAAGAATGAGCCTGACTAGCGGGAGGGTCCTCGAGCAGTTCTTC
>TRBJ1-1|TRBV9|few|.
CASSTRTGLDEAFF
TGTGCCAGCAGCACTCGAACAGGGTTGGATGAAGCTTTCTTT
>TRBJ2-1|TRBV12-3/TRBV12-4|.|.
CASSLRGRGKGHEQFF
TGTGCCAGCAGTTTGCGGGGGCGGGGCAAAGGACATGAGCAGTTCTTC
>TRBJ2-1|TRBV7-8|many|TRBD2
CASSLAASGGFDEQFF
TGTGCCAGCAGCTTAGCGGCTAGCGGGGGGTTCGATGAGCAGTTCTTC
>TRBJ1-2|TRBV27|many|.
CASRSQGEPYGYTF
TGTGCCAGCAGGTCACAGGGAGAACCCTATGGCTACACCTTC
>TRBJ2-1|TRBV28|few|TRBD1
CASSLQGVGEQFF
TGTGCCAGCAGCCTACAGGGGGTTGGCGAGCAGTTCTTC
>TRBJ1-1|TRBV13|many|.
CASSSGEDRNTEAFF
TGTGCCAGCAGCTCGGGGGAGGATCGGAACACTGAAGCTTTCTTT
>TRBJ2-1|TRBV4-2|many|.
CASSQAFSENEQFF
TGTGCCAGCAGCCAAGCGTTCAGCGAGAATGAGCAGTTCTTC
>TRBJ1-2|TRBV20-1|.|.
CRGIDDTLNYGYTF
TGCAGGGGAATCGACGACACCCTTAACTATGGCTACACCTTC
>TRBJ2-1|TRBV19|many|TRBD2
CASSISGRVSEQFF
TGTGCCAGTAGTATTAGCGGGAGGGTTAGTGAGCAGTTCTTC
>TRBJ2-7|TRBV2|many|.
CASVGVRNIGQYF
TGTGCCAGCGTCGGAGTCCGAAACATTGGCCAGTACTTC
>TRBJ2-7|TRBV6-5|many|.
CASSYSGTYEQYF
TGTGCCAGCAGTTACTCGGGCACCTACGAGCAGTACTTC
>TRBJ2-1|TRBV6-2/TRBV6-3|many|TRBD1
CASRIESGQGVHNEQFF
TGTGCCAGCAGGATCGAGTCGGGGCAGGGGGTACACAATGAGCAGTTCTTC
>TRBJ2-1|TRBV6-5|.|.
CASSYTQGRANNEQFF
TGTGCCAGCAGTTACACCCAGGGGAGGGCTAACAATGAGCAGTTCTTC
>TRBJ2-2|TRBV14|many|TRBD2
CASRPSGLAATFGGELFF
TGTGCCAGCAGGCCCTCGGGACTAGCCGCTACCTTCGGCGGGGAGCTGTTTTTT
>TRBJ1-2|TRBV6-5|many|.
CASSYGPTEGDYGYTF
TGTGCCAGCAGTTATGGGCCTACCGAGGGGGACTATGGCTACACCTTC
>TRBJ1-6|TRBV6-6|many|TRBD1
CASRIRDRGSPLHF
TGTGCCAGCAGGATCCGGGACAGGGGCTCACCCCTCCACTTT
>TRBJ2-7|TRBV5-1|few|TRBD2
CASSIAGDEQYF
TGCGCCAGCAGCATAGCGGGAGACGAGCAGTACTTC
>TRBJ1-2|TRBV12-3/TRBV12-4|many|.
CASGGAGVIYGYTF
TGTGCCAGCGGGGGGGCAGGGGTGATCTATGGCTACACCTTC
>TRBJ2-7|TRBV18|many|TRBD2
CASSPPPGGGFSYEQYF
TGTGCCAGCTCACCACCCCCAGGCGGGGGTTTCTCCTACGAGCAGTACTTC
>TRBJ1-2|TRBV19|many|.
CASSTTTGGYTF
TGTGCCAGTAGTACCACCACGGGCGGCTACACCTTC
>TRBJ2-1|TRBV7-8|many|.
CASSLSGSPQREQFF
TGTGCCAGCAGCCTGAGCGGAAGCCCTCAAAGAGAGCAGTTCTTC
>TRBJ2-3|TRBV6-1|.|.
CASSGNTHTDTQYF
TGTGCCAGCAGTGGCAACACTCACACAGATACGCAGTATTTT
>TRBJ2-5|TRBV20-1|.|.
CSADQEESQETQYF
TGCAGTGCAGACCAAGAGGAGAGCCAAGAGACCCAGTACTTC
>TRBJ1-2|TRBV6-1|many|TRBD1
CASRRTGVGSPDGYTF
TGTGCCAGCAGACGAACAGGGGTTGGCTCGCCGGATGGCTACACCTTC
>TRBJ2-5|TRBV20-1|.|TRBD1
CSAEGQGQTQYF
TGCAGTGCTGAGGGACAGGGCCAGACCCAGTACTTC
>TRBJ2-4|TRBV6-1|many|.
CASSTPQGGREWNIQYF
TGTGCCAGCAGTACCCCACAGGGTGGGCGTGAATGGAACATTCAGTACTTC
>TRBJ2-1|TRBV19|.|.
CASSTSGGSYNEEFF
TGTGCCAGTAGTACGAGCGGAGGCTCCTACAATGAGGAGTTCTTC
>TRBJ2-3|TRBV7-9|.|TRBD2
CASGQAGDTDTQYF
TGTGCCAGCGGCCAAGCGGGAGACACAGATACGCAGTATTTT
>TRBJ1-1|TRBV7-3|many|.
CASSLLGLLNTEAFF
TGTGCCAGCAGCTTATTGGGGCTGTTGAACACTGAAGCTTTCTTT
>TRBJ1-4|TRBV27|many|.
CASSFQGREKLFF
TGTGCCAGCAGTTTCCAGGGCCGTGAAAAACTGTTTTTT
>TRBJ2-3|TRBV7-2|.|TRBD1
CASSTQGGAGTDTQYF
TGTGCCAGCAGCACCCAAGGGGGCGCTGGAACAGATACGCAGTATTTT
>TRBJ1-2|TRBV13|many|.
CASSSGVYGYTF
TGTGCCAGCAGCTCAGGGGTGTATGGCTACACCTTC
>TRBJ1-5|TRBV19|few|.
CASRTYSTGISNQPQHF
TGTGCCAGTAGGACCTACTCGACAGGAATTAGCAATCAGCCCCAGCATTTT
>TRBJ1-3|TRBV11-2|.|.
CASSGPGGEGNTIYF
TGTGCCAGCAGTGGGCCGGGGGGCGAAGGAAACACCATATATTTT
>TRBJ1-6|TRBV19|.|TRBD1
CASRQGVGSPLHF
TGTGCCAGTAGGCAGGGGGTCGGTTCACCCCTCCACTTT
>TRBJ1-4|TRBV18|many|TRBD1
CASSPRDRSPPDEKLFF
TGTGCCAGCTCACCACGGGACAGGTCCCCGCCAGACGAAAAACTGTTTTTT
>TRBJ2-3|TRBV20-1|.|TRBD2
CSASPLAGFTDTQYF
TGCAGTGCTTCTCCTCTAGCGGGGTTCACAGATACGCAGTATTTT
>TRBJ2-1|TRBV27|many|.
CASSLGGASNEQFF
TGTGCCAGCAGTTTGGGCGGGGCAAGCAATGAGCAGTTCTTC
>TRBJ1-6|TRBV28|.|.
CASSSGLSNSPLHF
TGTGCCAGCAGTTCCGGTTTGTCTAACTCACCCCTCCACTTT